This entry lists 30 T cell receptor beta chains sequenced from one sample in a study of OX40 agonist ivuxolimab in advanced cancers. Sequencing was performed with immunoSEQ multiplex PCR; in TCRdb, only in-frame clones are kept and a portion is missing. The sample lists 35,000 to 45,000 clones, 88% occurring once. The sequencing here drew on CD4+ or CD8+ T cells sorted from blood, taken in a trial of the OX40 agonist ivuxolimab. Source of these receptors: an adult with an advanced solid tumor such as melanoma, head and neck, liver or kidney cancer.

The chain is built from TRBV9 and TRBJ2-2; 10 bases are shared with TRBD2. The V and J ends lost 3 bases and 4 bases, in that order; junction bases with no gene match: 3. Germline V gene sequence: CDR1 SGDLS, CDR2 YYNGEE. The CDR3 is made up of 15 amino acids. The CDR3 region is CASSASGGATGELFF. CDR3 nucleotide sequence: TGTGCCAGCAGCGCCAGCGGGGGGGCCACCGGGGAGCTGTTTTTT.

This clone is a singleton in its sample. The chain joins TRBV28 to TRBJ1-3; possible D gene TRBD1, 6 bases. V dropped 5 bases and J dropped 0 bases, with 17 bases sitting between them. This CDR3 has 17 residues. Germline CDR1 is MDHEN and CDR2 is SYDVKM. CDR3 region: CASSAAGQSFSGNTIYF. Written as DNA, the CDR3 is TGTGCCAGCAGTGCCGCTGGACAGTCCTTCTCTGGAAACACCATATATTTT.

Details on this clone: The junction does not match germline at one end; this may be a read error. The V gene is TRBV7-9, the J gene TRBJ2-7; D unresolved. The CDR3 contains 11 residues. Germline V gene lookup returns CDR1 SEHNR and CDR2 FQNEAQ (reference sequence). The CDR3 nucleotides read TGTGCCAGCAGCCCCTTCCCGGACCTTAACTTC. Translating gives CASSPFPDLNF. The full variable domain, rest sourced from reference TRBV7-9 and TRBJ2-7, is DTGVSQNPRHKITKRGQNVTFRCDPISEHNRLYWYRQTLGQGPEFLTYFQNEAQLEKSRLLSDRFSAERPKGSFSTLEIQRTEQGDSAMYLCASSPFPDLNFGPGTRLTVT.

The V gene is TRBV4-1, the J gene TRBJ2-7; unclear D gene. CDR3 length equals 14 residues. Trimming cost V 3 bases and J 0 bases, with 9 bases left between them. The germline V gene has CDR1 MGHRA and CDR2 YSYEKL. CDR3 sequence (DNA): TGCGCCAGCAGCCAGAGAGATAGCTCCTACGAGCAGTACTTC. Translation: CASSQRDSSYEQYF.

The chain combines TRBV18 with TRBJ1-1, with 7 bases matching TRBD1. The V and J ends lost 2 bases and 1 base, in that order; junction bases with no gene match: 10. In germline, CDR1 is KGHSH, CDR2 LQKENI. The CDR3 loop spans 17 amino acids. The CDR3: CASSPLDRRSGNTEAFF. The CDR3, as DNA: TGTGCCAGCTCACCATTGGACAGGAGGTCGGGGAACACTGAAGCTTTCTTT.

The J gene is TRBJ2-5, the V gene TRBV9, with a possible D match to TRBD1 (6 bases). The CDR3 loop spans 15 amino acids. Germline V lookup: CDR1 SGDLS, CDR2 YYNGEE. V lost 0 bases, J lost 0 bases, and 9 bases lay in between. CDR3: CASSVAQGHQETQYF. Written as DNA, the CDR3 is TGTGCCAGCAGCGTAGCTCAGGGGCACCAAGAGACCCAGTACTTC.

The chain is built from TRBV29-1 and TRBJ2-2; tentatively, D is TRBD2 (5 bases). The germline V and J ends were trimmed by 6 bases and 2 bases, with 10 bases remaining between them. Per germline, CDR1 SQVTM and CDR2 ANQGSEA. The CDR3 loop spans 13 amino acids. CDR3 sequence: CSVSGSNTGELFF. As DNA, the CDR3 is TGCAGCGTATCGGGATCAAACACCGGGGAGCTGTTTTTT.

This clone has only one observation. The chain is built from TRBV5-4 and TRBJ1-6; D gene uncertain. This CDR3 is built from 16 residues. With 1 base removed from V and 7 bases from J, the gap between germline ends came to 15 bases. Germline V gives CDR1 SGHNT, CDR2 YYREEE (reference sequence). CDR3: CASSLIGQHFNSPLHF. The CDR3 bases are TGTGCCAGCAGCTTGATCGGCCAGCACTTCAATTCACCCCTCCACTTT.

The genes are TRBV14 and TRBJ2-5, with 12 bases matching TRBD2. CDR3 length equals 15 residues. The germline V gene encodes CDR1 SGHDN and CDR2 FVKESK. The ends lost 8 bases at V and 5 bases at J; junction bases unmatched: 9. The CDR3 bases are TGTGCCAGCGGATCGACTAGCGGGGGCGGGGAGACCCAGTACTTC. It yields the protein CASGSTSGGGETQYF.

The chain joins TRBV27 to TRBJ2-1, with 8 nucleotides matching TRBD1. The CDR3 totals 17 residues. After removal of 6 bases from V and 3 bases from J, the junction contained 13 bases not matched to a gene. Germline V lookup: CDR1 MNHEY, CDR2 SMNVEV (reference sequence). CDR3 region: CASSTLKGQEHYNEQFF. CDR3 in DNA: TGTGCCAGCAGCACCCTTAAGGGACAGGAACACTACAATGAGCAGTTCTTC.

V is TRBV19 and J is TRBJ1-4; TRBD1 matches at 7 bases. V gave up 3 bases and J gave up 4 bases; unmatched junction bases: 5. This CDR3 region has 15 residues. Germline-derived CDR1 and CDR2 are LNHDA and SQIVND (reference sequence). In nucleotides, the CDR3 is TGTGCCAGTAGTATCGGGACAGTGAATAATGAAAAACTGTTTTTT. Translation gives CASSIGTVNNEKLFF.

This clone appeared a single time. The V gene is TRBV6-6, the J gene TRBJ1-2, with 8 bases lining up with TRBD1. Germline V gives CDR1 MNHNY, CDR2 SVGAGI (reference sequence). The CDR3 extends over 12 amino acids. Unmatched junction bases numbered 3, after V lost 8 bases and J lost 4 bases. Here the CDR3 reads CASLDRAYGYTF. In nucleotides, the CDR3 is TGTGCCAGCCTGGACAGGGCCTATGGCTACACCTTC.

Only a few counts were recorded for this clone. Different DNA sequences within this sample yield the same CDR3. This chain connects TRBV4-3 to TRBJ2-2, with a weak D call TRBD1 (5 bases). The germline gives CDR1 LGHNA, CDR2 YSLEER. This CDR3 has 16 residues. Trimming stripped 3 bases from V and 0 bases from J, with 11 bases between. This CDR3 is CASSQETVANTGELFF. In DNA, the CDR3 is TGCGCCAGCAGCCAGGAGACAGTCGCGAACACCGGGGAGCTGTTTTTT.

The chain employs TRBV5-6 and TRBJ1-1, with D hard to call. The germline V gene encodes CDR1 SGHDT and CDR2 YYEEEE. The CDR3 is 12 amino acids. V was cut by 0 bases and J by 6 bases, with 6 bases left in between. As DNA, the CDR3 is TGTGCCAGCAGCTTGGGAAGCCCTGAAGCTTTCTTT. As protein: CASSLGSPEAFF.

V usage is TRBV7-8 and J usage is TRBJ2-7, with 9 bases lining up with TRBD1. CDR1 and CDR2 (germline): SGHVS, FQNEAQ. V was clipped by 8 bases and J by 4 bases; unmatched bases: 15. The CDR3 is made up of 16 amino acids. The CDR3 protein is CASSRHRDRDNYEQYF. CDR3 coding DNA: TGTGCCAGCTCGAGGCACCGGGACAGGGACAATTACGAGCAGTACTTC.

The CDR3 DNA sequence: TGTGCCAGCAGCCATCCGGGACAGGGGGACTATGGCTACACCTTC. It codes for CASSHPGQGDYGYTF. The rearrangement links TRBV5-4 to TRBJ1-2, with TRBD1 matching 11 bases. The CDR3 sequence is 15 residues long. The V gene end was trimmed by 4 bases and the J gene end by 3 bases; junction bases not matched to a gene: 5. Germline V gene lookup returns CDR1 SGHNT and CDR2 YYREEE (reference sequence).

This chain links TRBV4-1 with TRBJ2-6, with 8 bases matching TRBD1. V shed 6 bases and J 2 bases; nucleotides not matched to a gene: 15. Germline V gives CDR1 MGHRA, CDR2 YSYEKL. CDR3 length equals 19 residues. CDR3 nucleotides: TGCGCCAGCAGGCCAGCCTCGGGCAGGGGGCTTCCTGGGGCCAACGTCCTGACTTTC. This sequence encodes CASRPASGRGLPGANVLTF.

Only a few counts were recorded for this clone. This rearrangement joins TRBV4-1 to TRBJ1-2; possibly TRBD1 for D (5 bases). The V end lost 0 bases, the J end lost 3 bases, and 8 bases lay between the germline ends. There are 14 residues in the CDR3. Germline V gene sequence: CDR1 MGHRA, CDR2 YSYEKL. The CDR3 coding sequence is TGCGCCAGCAGCCAAGAGTGGGGCGACTATGGCTACACCTTC. This encodes CASSQEWGDYGYTF.

This chain joins TRBV19 and TRBJ2-7; D gene ambiguous. Looked up from germline, CDR1 is LNHDA and CDR2 is SQIVND (reference sequence). Trimming left V 2 bases short and J 4 bases short, with 9 bases between. This CDR3 is built from 13 residues. The CDR3 loop is CASSITVGYEQYF. Written as DNA, the CDR3 is TGTGCCAGTAGTATAACAGTGGGATACGAGCAGTACTTC.

J is TRBJ1-2 and V is TRBV6-5, with D perhaps TRBD1 (6 bases). Germline CDR1 is MNHEY and CDR2 is SVGAGI. Deletions cut 2 bases from V and 4 bases from J, with 11 bases between. The CDR3 sequence is 14 residues long. This CDR3 is CASSYGRGSYGYTF. The CDR3 region has the DNA TGTGCCAGCAGTTACGGCAGGGGCAGCTATGGCTACACCTTC.

This chain joins TRBV4-1 and TRBJ1-1; the D is unclear. Germline V gene lookup returns CDR1 MGHRA and CDR2 YSYEKL. The CDR3 covers 13 residues. V lost 2 bases to trimming and J lost 1 base, with 5 bases between them. The CDR3 DNA is TGCGCCAGCAGCCAAAAAGAGAACACTGAAGCTTTCTTT. Its protein is CASSQKENTEAFF.

The chain couples TRBV28 to TRBJ2-7, with TRBD1 as a possible D gene (5 bases). Germline V gene data show CDR1 as MDHEN and CDR2 as SYDVKM. The CDR3 consists of 14 residues. Trimming cost V 6 bases and J 2 bases, with 14 bases left between them. CDR3 amino acids: CASSFQGIAYEQYF. In DNA form, the CDR3 reads TGTGCCAGCAGCTTCCAGGGTATAGCCTACGAGCAGTACTTC.

J is TRBJ2-3 and V is TRBV7-6; 9 bases are a match to TRBD2. The V segment lost 4 bases and the J segment 2 bases; nucleotides outside the gene matches: 4. Germline V gene sequence: CDR1 SGHVS, CDR2 FNYEAQ. The CDR3 covers 15 residues. The CDR3 here is CASSSSGGITDTQYF. The DNA for the CDR3 is TGTGCCAGCAGCTCAAGCGGGGGGATCACAGATACGCAGTATTTT. Full variable domain (outside the CDR3, taken from reference TRBV7-6 and TRBJ2-3): GAGVSQSPRYKVTKRGQDVALRCDPISGHVSLYWYRQALGQGPEFLTYFNYEAQQDKSGLPNDRFSAERPEGSISTLTIQRTEQRDSAMYRCASSSSGGITDTQYFGPGTRLTVL.

The CDR3 protein is CASSVDRASQETQYF. The CDR3 DNA is TGTGCCAGCAGCGTAGACAGAGCCTCCCAAGAGACCCAGTACTTC. This chain joins TRBV9 and TRBJ2-5; D is unclear. Germline CDR1 and CDR2: SGDLS and YYNGEE. The CDR3 runs to 15 residues. Trimming shortened V by 0 bases and J by 1 base, and 10 bases separated the two germline ends.

The V and J genes are TRBV7-3 and TRBJ2-1; TRBD2 matches 8 bases. The CDR3 contains 16 residues. Germline trimming cut 0 bases from V and 5 bases from J; bases unmatched to any gene: 6. Germline V gene data show CDR1 as SGHTA and CDR2 as FQGTGA. The CDR3 reads CASSLTGGDIHNEQFF. The CDR3 DNA reads as TGTGCCAGCAGCTTAACCGGGGGGGATATCCACAATGAGCAGTTCTTC.

V and J are TRBV6-4 and TRBJ1-1, with D possibly matching TRBD1 (5 bases). The V and J ends lost 6 bases and 1 base respectively, with 9 bases between them. The germline V gene has CDR1 MRHNA and CDR2 SNTAGT. The CDR3 totals 13 residues. CDR3 DNA sequence: TGTGCCAGCAGCGCCGACAGGAACACTGAAGCTTTCTTT. Its translation: CASSADRNTEAFF.

V gene TRBV7-9 combines with J gene TRBJ2-7; 11 bases line up with TRBD2. The length of the CDR3 is 14 residues. Losses at the gene ends were 1 base for V and 6 bases for J; bases not matched to a gene: 2. The germline CDR1 and CDR2 sequences are SEHNR and FQNEAQ (reference sequence). The chain's CDR3 is CASSLVLAGGEQYF. The CDR3 bases are TGTGCCAGCAGCTTAGTTCTAGCGGGGGGCGAGCAGTACTTC.

This chain uses TRBV7-8 with TRBJ2-2; D is undetermined. Germline V CDR1 and CDR2: SGHVS, FQNEAQ. Trimming took 6 bases from V and 6 from J, leaving 2 bases between them. The CDR3 spans 10 residues. Here the CDR3 reads CASRPGELFF. For the CDR3, the DNA is TGTGCCAGCAGACCCGGGGAGCTGTTTTTT.

The V call is TRBV19, the J call TRBJ1-1, with 7 positions matching TRBD1. J gave up 4 bases and V 7 bases, and 18 bases lay outside the gene matches. There are 17 residues in the CDR3. CDR1 is LNHDA and CDR2 is SQIVND in the germline V gene (reference sequence). The CDR3 DNA is TGTGCCAGTACCGCCGGGACAGTGATTTCGGAGAGCACTGAAGCTTTCTTT. Protein: CASTAGTVISESTEAFF.

V usage is TRBV16 and J usage is TRBJ2-3; D perhaps matches TRBD2 (5 bases). V lost 4 bases, J lost 2 bases, and 10 bases lay in between. This CDR3 comprises 14 residues. Germline-derived CDR1 and CDR2 are KGHSY and FQNENV. CDR3 in DNA: TGTGCCAGCAGCCCGCCGAGGGCCACAGATACGCAGTATTTT. Its protein product is CASSPPRATDTQYF.